These 23 T cell receptor beta chains originate from one sample sequenced in a study of CD8+CD57+ T cells in acquired aplastic anemia. Template material for TCR beta VDJ and CDR3 profiling consisted of genomic DNA. Each CDR3 protein is one row after TCRdb ran MiXCR on the reads. The sample lists about 160,000 distinct CDR3 sequences; 45% to 55% were seen once. Whoever was chosen for sequencing had shown CD8+CD57+ cell expansion by flow cytometry. The sample was sorted CD4+, CD8+, or CD8+CD57+ T cells (not recorded which) from PBMCs. These receptors were taken from a human donor with aplastic anemia.

This rearrangement joins TRBV14 to TRBJ1-4; 9 bases are shared with TRBD1. Unmatched junction bases numbered 13, after V lost 2 bases and J lost 3 bases. Per germline, CDR1 SGHDN and CDR2 FVKESK. The CDR3 has 19 amino acids. The CDR3 nucleotides are TGTGCCAGCAGCCAATTACCGGGACAGGGTGGGGGCGCTAATGAAAAACTGTTTTTT. It codes for CASSQLPGQGGGANEKLFF. The full variable domain, with the rest looked up from reference TRBV14 and TRBJ1-4, is EAGVTQFPSHSVIEKGQTVTLRCDPISGHDNLYWYRRVMGKEIKFLLHFVKESKQDESGMPNNRFLAERTGGTYSTLKVQPAELEDSGVYFCASSQLPGQGGGANEKLFFGSGTQLSVL.

At least ten counts were recorded for this clonotype. Here the CDR3 DNA reads TGTGCCAGCAGCTCGTCGGGGCTAGCCGGCTACGAGCAGTACTTC. Translated, it gives CASSSSGLAGYEQYF. The gene calls are TRBV11-2 and TRBJ2-7; D may be TRBD1 or TRBD2 (5 bases each). There are 15 residues in the CDR3. Germline V CDR1 and CDR2: SGHAT, FQNNGV. V lost 4 bases, J lost 3 bases, and 16 bases lay in between. Full variable domain (rest looked up from reference TRBV11-2 and TRBJ2-7): EAGVAQSPRYKIIEKRQSVAFWCNPISGHATLYWYQQILGQGPKLLIQFQNNGVVDDSQLPKDRFSAERLKGVDSTLKIQPAKLEDSAVYLCASSSSGLAGYEQYFGPGTRLTVT.

Comment on this clonotype: One end of the junction fails to match germline, which may point to a read error. This rearrangement joins TRBV7-8 to TRBJ1-2; the D is unclear. Germline values: CDR1 SGHVS, CDR2 FQNEAQ. The CDR3 consists of 12 residues. This CDR3 reads CASSLDGWGYTF. The CDR3 DNA sequence: TGCGCCAGCAGCTTGGACGGATGGGGCTACACCTTC.

The genes are TRBV2 and TRBJ2-7; D possibly matches TRBD1 or TRBD2 (5 bases each). V lost 6 bases and J 9 bases, leaving 12 bases between the germline ends. This CDR3 has 11 amino acids. CDR1 and CDR2 (germline): SNHLY, FYNNEI. The CDR3 reads CASRTAGGQYF. CDR3 DNA sequence: TGTGCCAGCAGGACAGCCGGAGGGCAGTACTTC.

In DNA form, the CDR3 reads TGTGCCAGCAGCGATGACAGGGACGAGCAGTACTTC. Its translation: CASSDDRDEQYF. V gene TRBV5-4 combines with J gene TRBJ2-7, with 7 bases aligning to TRBD1. Germline V gives CDR1 SGHNT, CDR2 YYREEE (reference sequence). The CDR3 runs to 12 residues. Germline trimming cut 4 bases from V and 5 bases from J; bases unmatched to any gene: 3.

This clonotype was counted ten times or more. The chain employs TRBV6-5 and TRBJ2-1; possibly TRBD1 for D (5 bases). Germline CDR1 and CDR2: MNHEY and SVGAGI. V lost 4 bases and J 2 bases, leaving 9 bases between the germline ends. There are 14 residues in the CDR3. Written as DNA, the CDR3 is TGTGCCAGCAGTTTCGTAGGGGCCTACAATGAGCAGTTCTTC. Protein sequence: CASSFVGAYNEQFF.

In this sample, this clonotype turned up many times. As DNA, the CDR3 is TGTGCCAGCAGCCAAGGGGCGGTCGGCACAGATACGCAGTATTTT. Protein: CASSQGAVGTDTQYF. The chain recombines TRBV7-9 with TRBJ2-3; tentatively, D is TRBD1 (5 bases). Per germline, CDR1 SEHNR and CDR2 FQNEAQ (reference sequence). The germline V and J ends were trimmed by 5 bases and 1 base, with 13 bases remaining between them. CDR3 length: 15 amino acids.

This clonotype was picked up many times. The CDR3 DNA follows: TGCGCCAGCAGCCAAGTAGGGCTGGATACGCAGTATTTT. This encodes CASSQVGLDTQYF. The chain combines TRBV4-3 with TRBJ2-3; D unclear. This CDR3 has 13 amino acids. In germline, CDR1 is LGHNA, CDR2 YSLEER. V was clipped by 1 base and J by 6 bases, with 8 bases between them.

This clonotype occurred a few times. The rearrangement joins TRBV5-6 to TRBJ2-1; 16 nucleotides match TRBD2. Germline V gene sequence: CDR1 SGHDT, CDR2 YYEEEE. CDR3 length equals 15 residues. Germline trimming cut 5 bases from V and 4 bases from J; bases unmatched to any gene: 0. This chain's CDR3 is CASRGLAGGYNEQFF. The CDR3, as DNA: TGTGCCAGCAGGGGACTAGCGGGAGGGTACAATGAGCAGTTCTTC.

This clonotype was counted between two and nine times. The chain is built from TRBV24-1 and TRBJ2-3; D unclear. CDR1 is KGHDR and CDR2 is SFDVKD in the germline V gene. With 5 bases removed from V and 4 bases from J, the gap between germline ends came to 12 bases. The CDR3 consists of 14 residues. The CDR3 loop is CATSGSYDADTQYF. In DNA, the CDR3 is TGTGCCACCAGTGGGAGCTACGACGCAGATACGCAGTATTTT.

In this sample, this clonotype turned up many times. V and J are TRBV19 and TRBJ2-7; weak D call: TRBD1 (6 bases). V lost 3 bases to trimming and J lost 3 bases, with 15 bases between them. In germline, CDR1 is LNHDA, CDR2 SQIVND (reference sequence). The CDR3 runs to 15 residues. The CDR3 reads CASSMEQGSFYEQYF. The CDR3 DNA reads as TGTGCCAGTAGTATGGAACAGGGAAGCTTCTACGAGCAGTACTTC.

This clonotype was counted at least ten times. The J gene is TRBJ2-3, the V gene TRBV20-1; the D is unclear. CDR1 is DFQATT and CDR2 is SNEGSKA in the germline V gene (reference sequence). Trimming removed 3 bases at V and 5 bases at J, with 9 bases between. The CDR3 consists of 12 residues. CDR3: CSARDPGDTQYF. The DNA of the CDR3 is TGCAGTGCTAGGGACCCCGGAGATACGCAGTATTTT.

The chain is built from TRBV6-2 or TRBV6-3 and TRBJ1-2; 9 bases align to TRBD1. Germline CDR1 and CDR2: MNHEY and SVGEGT. V was clipped by 0 bases and J by 3 bases; unmatched bases: 5. The CDR3 is made up of 16 amino acids. The CDR3 sequence is CASSYSLDRGDYGYTF. In DNA form, the CDR3 reads TGTGCCAGCAGTTACTCCCTGGACAGGGGAGACTATGGCTACACCTTC.

This clonotype has more than one count but fewer than ten. V usage is TRBV9 and J usage is TRBJ2-1, with 14 nucleotides matching TRBD2. V shed 3 bases, J shed 6 bases, and the junction held 2 bases outside the gene matches. Germline lookup yields CDR1 SGDLS and CDR2 YYNGEE. The CDR3 loop spans 15 amino acids. The CDR3 sequence: CASSEGLAGGNEQFF. DNA for the CDR3: TGTGCCAGCAGCGAAGGACTAGCGGGGGGCAATGAGCAGTTCTTC.

On this clonotype itself: A much larger clone differs by one base, so this may be a read error. This chain links TRBV12-3 or TRBV12-4 with TRBJ1-2; D ambiguous. The CDR3 consists of 13 residues. The CDR3: CASSFHPPNGYIF. In DNA, the CDR3 is TGTGCCAGCAGTTTCCATCCGCCTAATGGCTACATCTTC.

This clonotype occurred many times. The gene calls are TRBV20-1 and TRBJ1-1; maybe TRBD1 (5 bases). V was trimmed by 0 bases and J by 6 bases, leaving 14 bases between them. CDR3 length equals 14 residues. Germline CDR1 reads DFQATT; CDR2 reads SNEGSKA (reference sequence). CDR3 sequence: CSARDLGARAEAFF. The CDR3 DNA reads as TGCAGTGCTAGAGATCTAGGGGCAAGGGCTGAAGCTTTCTTT.

V gene TRBV20-1 combines with J gene TRBJ1-6; no reliable D call. Deletions cut 5 bases from V and 9 bases from J, with 17 bases between. Germline-derived CDR1 and CDR2 are DFQATT and SNEGSKA (reference sequence). This CDR3 is built from 14 residues. This CDR3 reads CSASTHGTASPLHF. CDR3 coding DNA: TGCAGTGCTTCCACCCACGGCACGGCTTCACCCCTCCACTTT.

This clonotype was seen more than once but under ten times. The chain couples TRBV24-1 to TRBJ1-5; weak D call: TRBD1 (6 bases). This CDR3 has 13 amino acids. Trimming stripped 8 bases from V and 3 bases from J, with 10 bases between. Germline CDR1 reads KGHDR; CDR2 reads SFDVKD. The DNA of the CDR3 is TGTGCCACCAAGGGACAATCCAATCAGCCCCAGCATTTT. It specifies CATKGQSNQPQHF.

The V and J genes are TRBV9 and TRBJ1-3; TRBD1 aligns across 7 bases. V was clipped by 4 bases and J by 6 bases; unmatched bases: 13. CDR3 size: 16 residues. The germline CDR1 and CDR2 sequences are SGDLS and YYNGEE. CDR3: CASSRRGGGRENTIYF. The CDR3 nucleotides read TGTGCCAGCAGCCGTCGGGGAGGGGGCAGAGAAAACACCATATATTTT.

The genes are TRBV29-1 and TRBJ1-2; 9 bases agree with TRBD1. The junction had 7 bases not matched to a gene; V was cut back by 6 bases and J by 5 bases. CDR1 SQVTM and CDR2 ANQGSEA come from the germline V gene. The CDR3 contains 13 residues. The CDR3 here is CSVPGQGLYGYTF. The CDR3 coding sequence is TGCAGCGTCCCGGGACAGGGTTTATATGGCTACACCTTC.

V usage is TRBV6-1 and J usage is TRBJ1-5, with D perhaps matching TRBD1 (6 bases). CDR3 size: 17 residues. Trimming took off 6 bases at V and 2 bases at J, with 20 bases between the two ends. Germline CDR1 reads MNHNS; CDR2 reads SASEGT. CDR3 sequence reads: CASRRGHGNLGNQPQHF. The CDR3 coding sequence is TGTGCCAGCAGAAGGGGACATGGTAATTTGGGCAATCAGCCCCAGCATTTT.

The rearrangement links TRBV24-1 to TRBJ1-5; 10 nucleotides agree with TRBD1. Per germline, CDR1 KGHDR and CDR2 SFDVKD. The CDR3 runs to 16 residues. Trimming removed 5 bases from V and 3 bases from J; junction bases left unmatched: 6. Here the CDR3 reads CATSAGTGALNQPQHF. In DNA form, the CDR3 reads TGTGCCACCAGTGCCGGGACAGGGGCCCTCAATCAGCCCCAGCATTTT.

The V gene is TRBV2, the J gene TRBJ1-5; D is undetermined. The CDR3 spans 12 residues. Germline CDR1 is SNHLY and CDR2 is FYNNEI. V lost 1 base and J 7 bases, leaving 5 bases between the germline ends. The CDR3 loop is CASSEERQPQHF. The CDR3 DNA reads as TGTGCCAGCAGTGAAGAACGGCAGCCCCAGCATTTT.